This T cell receptor beta chain comes out of a study of blood T cell repertoires in COVID-19. The V and J ends lost 7 bases and 1 base, in that order; junction bases with no gene match: 2. Per the germline V gene, CDR1 is SNHLY and CDR2 is FYNNEI. This CDR3 is 13 amino acids long. Profiled with immunoSEQ multiplex PCR; TCRdb holds only in-frame clones, not every one. This table has about 120,000 clones, over 75% appearing once. This TCR was recovered from a man aged 80 or over with acute or convalescent COVID-19. Input material: peripheral blood. The rearrangement joins TRBV2 to TRBJ1-1, with TRBD1 matching 8 bases. CDR3: CASKGQGNTEAFF. The DNA for the CDR3 is TGTGCCAGCAAAGGACAGGGGAACACTGAAGCTTTCTTT.